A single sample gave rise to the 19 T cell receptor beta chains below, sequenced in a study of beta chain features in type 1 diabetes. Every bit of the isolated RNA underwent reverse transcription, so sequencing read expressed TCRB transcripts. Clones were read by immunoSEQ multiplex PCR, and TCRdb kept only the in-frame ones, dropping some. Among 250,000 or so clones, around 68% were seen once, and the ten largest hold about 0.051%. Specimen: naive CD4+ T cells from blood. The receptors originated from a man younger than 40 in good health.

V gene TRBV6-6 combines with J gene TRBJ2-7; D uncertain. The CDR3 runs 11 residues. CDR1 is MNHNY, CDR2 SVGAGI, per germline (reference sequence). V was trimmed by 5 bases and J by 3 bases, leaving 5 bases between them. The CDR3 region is CASSANYEQYF. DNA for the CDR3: TGTGCCAGCAGTGCGAACTACGAGCAGTACTTC.

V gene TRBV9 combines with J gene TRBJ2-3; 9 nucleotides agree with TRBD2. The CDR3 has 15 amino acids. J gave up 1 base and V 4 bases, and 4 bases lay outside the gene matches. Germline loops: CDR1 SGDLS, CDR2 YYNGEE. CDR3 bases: TGTGCCAGCAGCCAGCGACTAGCGGGCACAGATACGCAGTATTTT. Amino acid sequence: CASSQRLAGTDTQYF.

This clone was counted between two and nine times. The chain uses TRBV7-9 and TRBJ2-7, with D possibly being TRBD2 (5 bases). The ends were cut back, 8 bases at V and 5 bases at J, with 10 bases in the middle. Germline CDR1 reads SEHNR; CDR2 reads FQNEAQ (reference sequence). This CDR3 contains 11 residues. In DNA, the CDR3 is TGTGCCAGCGGGCGGGCCCACGAGCAGTACTTC. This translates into CASGRAHEQYF.

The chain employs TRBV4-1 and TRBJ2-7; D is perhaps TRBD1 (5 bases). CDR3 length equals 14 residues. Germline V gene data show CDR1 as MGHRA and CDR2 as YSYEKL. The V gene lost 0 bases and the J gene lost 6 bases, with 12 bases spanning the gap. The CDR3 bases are TGCGCCAGCAGCCAAGATAGTATGGGGCTCGAGCAGTACTTC. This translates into CASSQDSMGLEQYF.

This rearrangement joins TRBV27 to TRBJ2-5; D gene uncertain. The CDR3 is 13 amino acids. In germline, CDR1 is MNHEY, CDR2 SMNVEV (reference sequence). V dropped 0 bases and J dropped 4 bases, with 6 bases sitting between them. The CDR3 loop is CASSLSGGETQYF. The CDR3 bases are TGTGCCAGCAGTTTATCGGGTGGAGAGACCCAGTACTTC.

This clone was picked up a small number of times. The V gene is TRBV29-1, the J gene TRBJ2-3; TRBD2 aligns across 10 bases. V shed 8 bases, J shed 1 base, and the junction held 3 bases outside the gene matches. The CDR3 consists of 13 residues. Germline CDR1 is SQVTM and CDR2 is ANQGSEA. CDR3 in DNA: TGCAGCACAGGACTAGCGGGCACAGATACGCAGTATTTT. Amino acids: CSTGLAGTDTQYF.

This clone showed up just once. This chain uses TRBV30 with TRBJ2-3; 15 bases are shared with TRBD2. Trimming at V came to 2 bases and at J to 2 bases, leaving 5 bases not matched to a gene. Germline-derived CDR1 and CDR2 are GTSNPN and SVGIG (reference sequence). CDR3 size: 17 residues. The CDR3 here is CAWSTGTSGRYTDTQYF. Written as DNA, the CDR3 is TGTGCCTGGAGTACTGGGACTAGCGGGAGGTACACAGATACGCAGTATTTT.

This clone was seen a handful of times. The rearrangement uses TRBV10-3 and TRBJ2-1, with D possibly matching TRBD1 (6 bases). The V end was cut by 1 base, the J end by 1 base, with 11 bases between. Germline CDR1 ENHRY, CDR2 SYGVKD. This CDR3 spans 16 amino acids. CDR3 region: CAISEFVGASYNEQFF. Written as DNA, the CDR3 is TGTGCCATCAGTGAGTTTGTGGGGGCATCCTACAATGAGCAGTTCTTC.

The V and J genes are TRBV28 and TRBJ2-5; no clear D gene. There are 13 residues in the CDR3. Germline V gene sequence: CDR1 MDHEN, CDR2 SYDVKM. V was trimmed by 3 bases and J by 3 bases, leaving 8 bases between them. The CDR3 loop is CASSLNGEETQYF. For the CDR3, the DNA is TGTGCCAGCAGTTTGAATGGAGAAGAGACCCAGTACTTC.

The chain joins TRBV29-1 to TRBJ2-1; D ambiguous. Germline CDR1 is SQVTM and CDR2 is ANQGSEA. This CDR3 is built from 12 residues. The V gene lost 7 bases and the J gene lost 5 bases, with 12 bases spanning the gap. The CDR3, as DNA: TGCAGCGCCACCGCCCGTAACAATGAGCAGTTCTTC. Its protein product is CSATARNNEQFF.

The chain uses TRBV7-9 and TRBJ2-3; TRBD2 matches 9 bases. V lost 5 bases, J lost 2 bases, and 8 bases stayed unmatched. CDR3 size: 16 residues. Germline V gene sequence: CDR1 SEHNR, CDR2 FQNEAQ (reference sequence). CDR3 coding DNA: TGTGCCAGCAGCATCGGACTAGCGAAGAACACAGATACGCAGTATTTT. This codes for CASSIGLAKNTDTQYF.

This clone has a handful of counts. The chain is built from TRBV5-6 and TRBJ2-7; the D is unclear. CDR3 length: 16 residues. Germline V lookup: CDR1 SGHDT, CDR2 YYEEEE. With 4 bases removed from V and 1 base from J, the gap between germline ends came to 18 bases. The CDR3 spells CASSPSRLALSYEQYF. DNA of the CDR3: TGTGCCAGCAGCCCCTCGCGGCTCGCACTTTCCTACGAGCAGTACTTC.

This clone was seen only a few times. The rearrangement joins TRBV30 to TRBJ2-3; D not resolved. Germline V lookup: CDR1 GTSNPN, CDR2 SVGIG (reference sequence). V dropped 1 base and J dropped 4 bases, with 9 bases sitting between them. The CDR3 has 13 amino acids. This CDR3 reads CAWSGSTADTQYF. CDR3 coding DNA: TGTGCCTGGAGTGGAAGTACGGCAGATACGCAGTATTTT.

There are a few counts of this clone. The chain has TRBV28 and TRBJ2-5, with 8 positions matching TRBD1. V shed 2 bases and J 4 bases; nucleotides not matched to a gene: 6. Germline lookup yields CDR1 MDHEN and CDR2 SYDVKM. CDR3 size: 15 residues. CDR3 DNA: TGTGCCAGCAGTTTAGCGACAGGGGTTCGAGAGACCCAGTACTTC. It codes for CASSLATGVRETQYF.

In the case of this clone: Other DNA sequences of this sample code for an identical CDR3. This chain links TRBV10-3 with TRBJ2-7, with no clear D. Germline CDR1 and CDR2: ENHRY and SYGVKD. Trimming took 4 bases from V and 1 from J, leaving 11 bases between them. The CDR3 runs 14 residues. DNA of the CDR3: TGTGCCATCAGTGGACCAGGCAGTTCCTACGAGCAGTACTTC. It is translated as CAISGPGSSYEQYF.

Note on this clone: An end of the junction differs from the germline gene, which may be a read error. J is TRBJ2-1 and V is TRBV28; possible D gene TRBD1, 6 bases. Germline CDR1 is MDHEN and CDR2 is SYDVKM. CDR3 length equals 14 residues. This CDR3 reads CASTLGGQLNEQFF. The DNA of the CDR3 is TGTGCCAGCACTTTAGGGGGACAACTTAATGAGCAGTTCTTC.

Here the CDR3 DNA reads TGCGCCAGCACCCGGACAGAGGAGGCAGATACGCAGTATTTT. This gives the protein CASTRTEEADTQYF. This chain joins TRBV23-1 and TRBJ2-3; maybe TRBD1 (6 bases). TRBV23-1 is reported as an ORF; its role is uncertain. Trimming cost V 7 bases and J 4 bases, with 15 bases left between them. The CDR3 has 14 amino acids.

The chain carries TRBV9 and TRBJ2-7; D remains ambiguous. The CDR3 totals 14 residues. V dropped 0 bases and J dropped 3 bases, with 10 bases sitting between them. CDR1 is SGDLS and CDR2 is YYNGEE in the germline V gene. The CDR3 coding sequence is TGTGCCAGCAGCGTAGGCAGCACGGACTACGAGCAGTACTTC. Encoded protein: CASSVGSTDYEQYF.

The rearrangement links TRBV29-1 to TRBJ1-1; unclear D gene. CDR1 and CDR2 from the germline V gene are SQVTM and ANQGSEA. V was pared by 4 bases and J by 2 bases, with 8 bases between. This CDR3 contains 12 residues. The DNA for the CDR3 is TGCAGCGTTGCGCAGTTAAACACTGAAGCTTTCTTT. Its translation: CSVAQLNTEAFF.